This is a list of T cell receptor beta chains from one sample in a study of T cell responses to AZD1222 COVID-19 vaccine. This table comes from immunoSEQ multiplex PCR, and its TCRdb copy is limited to in-frame clones, with some not included. The sample has more than 110,000 clones; around nine tenths are singletons. Source: peripheral blood, taken on day 0 of AZD1222 vaccination. The receptor set was obtained from an adult in good health. CDR3s include the opening cysteine and the closing phenylalanine or tryptophan. Each record gives: V gene, D gene, CDR3 protein. The D gene is left open where the match is weak.

TRBV6-5	NA	CASSFGQNGDSPLHF
TRBV6-4	NA	CASSDRADGNTIYF
TRBV7-8	TRBD2	CASSPPGGEQYF
TRBV7-9	NA	CASSLLARGTEAFF
TRBV2	NA	CASSKVQISSSTEAFF
TRBV7-9	TRBD1	CASSLVQGAYEQYF
TRBV5-5	NA	CASSLDGHLNTEAFF
TRBV5-4	TRBD1	CASRDRVSGNTIYF
TRBV12-3/TRBV12-4	TRBD2	CASSSSSGNEQYF
TRBV5-1	TRBD2	CASSFSGRSSYNEQFF
TRBV18	NA	CASSPAGTPMNTEAFF
TRBV4-1	NA	CASSLTNRVPNTEAFF
TRBV7-9	TRBD1	CASSGTGTGDDEQYF
TRBV6-5	NA	CASRMGGRGETQYF
TRBV5-1	NA	CASSQDPPVAFF
TRBV7-8	TRBD1	CASSLNGGTGGYYGYTF
TRBV29-1	NA	CSVGSSNQPQHF
TRBV9	NA	CASSVGSWGDKNTEAFF
TRBV5-1	NA	CASSLGTGSGNEQFF
TRBV10-1	NA	CASSPGLPNSPLHF
TRBV5-1	NA	CASSLYGAQSTEAFF
TRBV18	TRBD1	CASSPGTGLSGANVLTF
TRBV7-9	NA	CASSVWGASTEAFF
TRBV4-2	NA	CASSEDQGTSYNEQFF
TRBV7-9	NA	CASSLGGYYGYTF
TRBV28	NA	CASSSNPTNEKLFF
TRBV5-4	TRBD2	CASRKSGGTDTQYF
TRBV19	NA	CASSIGTANTEAFF